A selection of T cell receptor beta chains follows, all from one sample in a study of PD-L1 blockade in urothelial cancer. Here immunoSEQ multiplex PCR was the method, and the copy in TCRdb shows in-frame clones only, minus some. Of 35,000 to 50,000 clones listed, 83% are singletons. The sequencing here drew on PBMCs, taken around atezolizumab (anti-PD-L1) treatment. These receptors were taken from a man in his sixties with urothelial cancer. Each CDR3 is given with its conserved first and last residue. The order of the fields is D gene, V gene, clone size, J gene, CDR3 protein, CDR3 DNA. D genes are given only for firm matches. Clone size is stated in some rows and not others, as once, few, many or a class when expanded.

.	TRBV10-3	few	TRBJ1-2	CAIGKGEDGYTF	TGTGCCATCGGAAAAGGGGAAGATGGCTACACCTTC
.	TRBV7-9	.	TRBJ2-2	CASSPRITGELFF	TGTGCCAGCAGCCCCAGGATCACCGGGGAGCTGTTTTTT
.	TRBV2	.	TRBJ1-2	CASSEQGKANYGYTF	TGTGCCAGCAGTGAACAGGGAAAAGCTAACTATGGCTACACCTTC
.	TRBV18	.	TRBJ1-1	CASSPGPGNAEAFF	TGTGCCAGCTCACCAGGACCAGGGAACGCTGAAGCTTTCTTT
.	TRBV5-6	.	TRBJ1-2	CASSLGTEYGYTF	TGTGCCAGCAGCTTGGGGACAGAGTATGGCTACACCTTC
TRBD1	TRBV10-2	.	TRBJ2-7	CASSRQGDEQYF	TGCGCCAGCAGTAGACAGGGAGACGAGCAGTACTTC
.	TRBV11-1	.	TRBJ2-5	CASSSDLAQETQYF	TGTGCCAGCAGCTCGGACTTAGCCCAAGAGACCCAGTACTTC
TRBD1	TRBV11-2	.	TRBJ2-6	CASSRIRTGINSGANVLTF	TGTGCCAGCAGCCGGATACGGACAGGGATTAATTCTGGGGCCAACGTCCTGACTTTC
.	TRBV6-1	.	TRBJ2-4	CASSEQGGNIQYF	TGTGCCAGCAGTGAACAGGGGGGAAACATTCAGTACTTC
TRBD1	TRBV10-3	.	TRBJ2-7	CAAMDRASYEQYF	TGTGCCGCAATGGACAGGGCATCCTACGAGCAGTACTTC
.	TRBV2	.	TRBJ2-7	CASSMSRGSYEQYF	TGTGCCAGCAGTATGTCCAGGGGCTCCTACGAGCAGTACTTC
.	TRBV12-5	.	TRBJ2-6	CASGATGLSGANVLTF	TGTGCTAGTGGTGCGACAGGCCTCTCTGGGGCCAACGTCCTGACTTTC
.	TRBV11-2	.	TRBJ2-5	CASSARAETQYF	TGTGCCAGCAGCGCGAGGGCGGAGACCCAGTACTTC
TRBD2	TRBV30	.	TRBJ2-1	CAWSVLAGGRGEQFF	TGTGCCTGGAGTGTACTGGCGGGGGGGCGGGGTGAGCAGTTCTTC
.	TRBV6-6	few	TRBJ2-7	CASSNSLRGQYF	TGTGCCAGCAGTAACTCACTACGAGGGCAGTACTTC
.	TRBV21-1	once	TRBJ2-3	CASSIPPEDRVPDTQYF	TGTGCCAGCAGCATCCCGCCCGAGGACAGGGTTCCAGATACGCAGTATTTT
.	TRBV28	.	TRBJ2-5	CASRPLLRGEETQYF	TGTGCCAGCAGGCCACTCCTGCGAGGAGAAGAGACCCAGTACTTC
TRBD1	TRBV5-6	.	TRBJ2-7	CASSWTGGDITYEQYF	TGTGCCAGCAGCTGGACAGGAGGCGACATTACCTACGAGCAGTACTTC
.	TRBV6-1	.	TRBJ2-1	CASSELASQFF	TGTGCCAGCAGTGAACTAGCGTCCCAGTTCTTC
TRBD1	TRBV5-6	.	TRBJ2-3	CASSLLDRGTDTQYF	TGTGCCAGCAGCTTGTTGGACAGGGGGACAGATACGCAGTATTTT
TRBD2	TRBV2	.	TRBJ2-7	CASRGGYEQYF	TGTGCCAGCCGGGGGGGATACGAGCAGTACTTC
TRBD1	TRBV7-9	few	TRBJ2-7	CASSPRTGKGYEQYF	TGTGCCAGCAGCCCAAGGACAGGGAAAGGATACGAGCAGTACTTC
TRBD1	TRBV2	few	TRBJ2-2	CASSGQGRNTGELFF	TGTGCCAGCAGTGGACAGGGCAGGAACACCGGGGAGCTGTTTTTT
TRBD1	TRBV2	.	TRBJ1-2	CASSAGQGANYGYTF	TGTGCCAGCAGTGCCGGACAGGGAGCTAACTATGGCTACACCTTC
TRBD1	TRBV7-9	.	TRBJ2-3	CASSLDRGDTQYF	TGTGCCAGCAGCCTTGACAGGGGTGATACGCAGTATTTT
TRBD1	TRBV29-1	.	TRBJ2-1	CSSEGTGRGGNEQFF	TGCAGCTCCGAAGGGACAGGGCGGGGCGGCAATGAGCAGTTCTTC
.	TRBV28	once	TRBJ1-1	CANKGETEAFF	TGTGCCAATAAGGGGGAGACTGAAGCTTTCTTT
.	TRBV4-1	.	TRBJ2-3	CASSQTDRRGAGDTQYF	TGCGCCAGCAGCCAGACGGACAGGCGGGGGGCCGGAGATACGCAGTATTTT
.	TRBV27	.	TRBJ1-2	CASNTRNYGYTF	TGTGCCAGCAATACGAGGAACTATGGCTACACCTTC
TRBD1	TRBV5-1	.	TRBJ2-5	CASRRGTGEETQYF	TGCGCCAGCCGCCGGGGGACAGGGGAAGAGACCCAGTACTTC
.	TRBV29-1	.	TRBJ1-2	CSVEDLFEPTTF	TGCAGCGTTGAAGATCTGTTTGAGCCCACGACCTTC
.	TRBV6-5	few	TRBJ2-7	CASSLNRVGPYEQYF	TGTGCCAGCAGCTTAAACAGGGTTGGCCCCTACGAGCAGTACTTC
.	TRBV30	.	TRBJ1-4	CAWSARGLFNEKLFF	TGTGCCTGGAGCGCCCGGGGACTTTTTAATGAAAAACTGTTTTTT
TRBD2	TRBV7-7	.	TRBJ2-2	CASSGGVAGDPNTGELFF	TGTGCTAGCAGCGGCGGGGTAGCGGGGGACCCGAACACCGGGGAGCTGTTTTTT
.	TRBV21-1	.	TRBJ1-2	CASSKRCQYRGYTF	TGTGCCAGCAGCAAACGGTGTCAGTACAGGGGCTACACCTTC
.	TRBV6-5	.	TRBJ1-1	CASSYGQRNTEAFF	TGTGCCAGCAGTTACGGACAAAGGAACACTGAAGCTTTCTTT
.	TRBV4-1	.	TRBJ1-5	CASSQVEGGSRPQHF	TGCGCCAGCAGCCAAGTCGAAGGGGGAAGTCGGCCCCAGCATTTT
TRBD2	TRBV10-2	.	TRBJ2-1	CASSDLPGLAGNEQFF	TGCGCCAGCAGTGACTTGCCGGGACTAGCGGGCAATGAGCAGTTCTTC
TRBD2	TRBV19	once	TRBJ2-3	CASQDTSAVADTQYF	TGTGCCAGTCAAGATACTAGCGCGGTAGCAGATACGCAGTATTTT
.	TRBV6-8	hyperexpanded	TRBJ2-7	CASSYGEAYEQYF	TGTGCCAGCAGTTACGGGGAGGCATACGAGCAGTACTTC
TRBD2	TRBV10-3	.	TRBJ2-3	CASAGTSGRNTQYF	TGTGCCAGCGCTGGGACTAGCGGGCGGAATACGCAGTATTTT
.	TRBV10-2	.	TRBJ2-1	CASNDRIDNEQFF	TGCGCCAGCAATGACAGGATTGACAATGAGCAGTTCTTC
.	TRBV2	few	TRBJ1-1	CALRRSLNTEAFF	TGTGCCCTGCGGCGCTCGTTGAACACTGAAGCTTTCTTT
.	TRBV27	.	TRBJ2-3	CASIQRGATDTQYF	TGTGCCAGCATCCAGAGAGGAGCCACAGATACGCAGTATTTT
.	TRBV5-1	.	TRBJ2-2	CASSLRLARRGPGELFF	TGCGCCAGCAGCTTACGTCTAGCAAGGCGGGGACCCGGGGAGCTGTTTTTT
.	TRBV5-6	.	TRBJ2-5	CASSSLGPGETQYF	TGTGCCAGCAGCTCACTCGGACCGGGGGAGACCCAGTACTTC
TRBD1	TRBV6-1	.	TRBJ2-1	CATRRETGSDEQFF	TGTGCCACCCGAAGAGAGACAGGGTCGGATGAGCAGTTCTTC
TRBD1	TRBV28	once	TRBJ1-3	CASSFIRDRGRNTIYF	TGTGCCAGCAGTTTCATCCGGGACAGGGGAAGAAACACCATATATTTT
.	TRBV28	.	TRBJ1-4	CASSPEHEKLFF	TGTGCCAGCAGCCCCGAGCATGAAAAACTGTTTTTT
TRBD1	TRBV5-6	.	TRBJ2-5	CASSLVRGPIEETQYF	TGTGCCAGCAGCTTGGTTAGGGGGCCAATCGAAGAGACCCAGTACTTC
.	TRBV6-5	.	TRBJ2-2	CASSDSRGRAGELFF	TGTGCCAGCAGTGACTCGCGGGGGCGAGCCGGGGAGCTGTTTTTT
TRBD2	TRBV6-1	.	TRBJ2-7	CAMGGVGGLVVEQYF	TGTGCCATGGGCGGCGTTGGGGGACTAGTAGTCGAGCAGTACTTC
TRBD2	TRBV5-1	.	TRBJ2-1	CASTGEGGLPYNEQFF	TGCGCCAGCACCGGGGAGGGCGGGCTCCCCTACAATGAGCAGTTCTTC
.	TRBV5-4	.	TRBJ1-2	CASSLESAGDLDGYTF	TGTGCCAGCAGCTTGGAGTCGGCAGGGGATTTGGATGGCTACACCTTC
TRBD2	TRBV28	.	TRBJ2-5	CASSSSGILETQYF	TGTGCCAGCAGTTCAAGCGGGATTCTAGAGACCCAGTACTTC
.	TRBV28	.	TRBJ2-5	CASSYRAQETQYF	TGTGCCAGCAGTTACAGGGCACAAGAGACCCAGTACTTC
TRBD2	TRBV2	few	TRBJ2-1	CASSYSGGAYNEQFF	TGTGCCAGCAGTTATAGCGGGGGGGCTTACAATGAGCAGTTCTTC